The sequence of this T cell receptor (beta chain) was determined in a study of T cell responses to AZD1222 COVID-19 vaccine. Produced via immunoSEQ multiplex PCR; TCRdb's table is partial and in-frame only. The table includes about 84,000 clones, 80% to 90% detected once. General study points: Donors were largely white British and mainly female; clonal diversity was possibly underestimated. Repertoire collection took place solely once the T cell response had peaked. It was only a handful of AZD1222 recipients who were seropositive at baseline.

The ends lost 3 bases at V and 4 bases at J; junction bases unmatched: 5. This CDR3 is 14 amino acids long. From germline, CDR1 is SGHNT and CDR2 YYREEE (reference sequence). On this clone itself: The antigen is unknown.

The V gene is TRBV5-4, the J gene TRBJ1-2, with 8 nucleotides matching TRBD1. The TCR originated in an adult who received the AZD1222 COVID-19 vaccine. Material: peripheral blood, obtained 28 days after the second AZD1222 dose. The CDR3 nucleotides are TGTGCCAGCAGCTGGACAGGGATGGGCTATGGCTACACCTTC. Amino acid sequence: CASSWTGMGYGYTF.